This T cell receptor beta chain was sequenced in a study of shared clonotypes between healthy human individuals. Study results and caveats: Generation probability values for non-shared clonotypes were lower than those for clonotypes shared by all four donors. An expected dependence of interdonor clonotype sharing on sequencing depth was noted.

The test was conducted at deep level. Sequencing was performed with immunoSEQ multiplex PCR; in TCRdb, only in-frame clones are kept and a portion is missing. Of some 600,000 clones in the sample, about 95% were seen once. Terminally differentiated effector memory CD45RA+ cells were left out of the naive CD8 fraction, which was CD45RO-negative and positively selected for CCR7. Those who donated were healthy HIV-negative adults, with no recent acute infections or vaccinations reported. With regard to this clone: The antigen remains undetermined.

This clonotype originated in a woman in her thirties in good health. Sequencing used naive CD8+ T cells sorted from blood.

Here the CDR3 DNA reads TGCGCCAGCAGTGATGGGGGGCCGCATGAAAAACTGTTTTTT. Protein product: CASSDGGPHEKLFF. V usage is TRBV10-1 and J usage is TRBJ1-4; D possibly corresponds to TRBD1 (6 bases). The CDR3 runs 14 residues. CDR1 and CDR2 from the germline V gene are WNHNN and SYGVQD (reference sequence). V was trimmed by 3 bases and J by 6 bases, leaving 11 bases between them.